The 9 T cell receptor beta chains below come from one sample, sequenced in a study of T-cell memory formation after mild COVID-19. TCRdb re-called the 5' RACE reads through MiXCR, storing one row per CDR3 protein. Of roughly 110,000 distinct CDR3 sequences in the sample, about an eighth were seen once. The sequenced material came from PBMCs or a T cell subset sorted from them (not recorded which). These receptor sequences come from an adult woman who had mild COVID-19 (a few samples of this study predate the infection). Cell type and time point are not known.

This clonotype was seen only a few times. The rearrangement uses TRBV5-1 and TRBJ1-4; weak D call: TRBD1 (5 bases). V shed 2 bases and J shed 8 bases, with 13 bases lying between them. From germline, CDR1 is SGHRS and CDR2 YFSETQ. The CDR3 is 14 residues long. The CDR3, as DNA: TGCGCCAGCAGCTTCCAGGGAGTAGAAGAAAAACTGTTTTTT. It is translated as CASSFQGVEEKLFF.

The chain is built from TRBV7-9 and TRBJ2-7; perhaps TRBD1 as D (6 bases). The CDR3 consists of 12 residues. Germline CDR1 is SEHNR and CDR2 is FQNEAQ (reference sequence). V was trimmed by 1 base and J by 6 bases, leaving 7 bases between them. In nucleotides, the CDR3 is TGTGCCAGCAGCTTAGACAGGGTCGAGCAGTACTTC. It encodes CASSLDRVEQYF.

This clonotype showed up just a few times. The CDR3 DNA follows: TGTGCCAGCAGTTGGGACAGCGGCAATGAGCAGTTCTTC. Translated: CASSWDSGNEQFF. The V gene is TRBV6-5, the J gene TRBJ2-1; the match to TRBD1 covers 7 bases. Germline V gene data show CDR1 as MNHEY and CDR2 as SVGAGI. The CDR3 totals 13 residues. With V trimmed by 4 bases and J by 6 bases, 3 bases remained unmatched.

There are a few counts of this clonotype. The V gene is TRBV5-1, the J gene TRBJ2-1, with 8 bases aligning to TRBD1. V was pared by 0 bases and J by 6 bases, with 5 bases of the junction left unmatched. The length of the CDR3 is 15 residues. Germline CDR1 and CDR2: SGHRS and YFSETQ. CDR3 sequence reads: CASSLGDRPPNEQFF. The CDR3 DNA reads TGCGCCAGCAGCTTGGGGGACAGGCCTCCCAATGAGCAGTTCTTC.

This clonotype was counted at least ten times. The J gene is TRBJ2-1, the V gene TRBV9, with D unclear. Per germline, CDR1 SGDLS and CDR2 YYNGEE. There are 11 residues in the CDR3. The V and J ends lost 4 bases and 5 bases respectively, with 4 bases between them. CDR3 sequence (DNA): TGTGCCAGCAGCCCCAACAATGAGCAGTTCTTC. Protein product: CASSPNNEQFF.

There are a few counts of this clonotype. V usage is TRBV20-1 and J usage is TRBJ2-1; no definite D call. The CDR3 totals 13 residues. V gave up 6 bases and J gave up 5 bases, with 14 bases separating them. Germline V CDR1 and CDR2: DFQATT, SNEGSKA (reference sequence). For the CDR3, the DNA is TGCAGTGCAAAGGTCCCCACACACAATGAGCAGTTCTTC. Its protein product is CSAKVPTHNEQFF.

In this sample, this clonotype turned up a few times. The V gene is TRBV6-1, the J gene TRBJ1-6; D is possibly TRBD1 (5 bases). The CDR3 totals 16 residues. Looked up from germline, CDR1 is MNHNS and CDR2 is SASEGT. V was cut by 3 bases and J by 11 bases, with 20 bases left in between. CDR3 sequence reads: CASSEFQGPLPTPLHF. CDR3 nucleotides: TGTGCCAGCAGTGAGTTTCAGGGTCCCCTACCGACACCCCTCCACTTT.

This rearrangement joins TRBV20-1 to TRBJ2-7; 7 bases line up with TRBD1. CDR1 is DFQATT and CDR2 is SNEGSKA in the germline V gene (reference sequence). The V gene end was trimmed by 0 bases and the J gene end by 0 bases; junction bases not matched to a gene: 5. The CDR3 sequence is 15 residues long. CDR3 coding DNA: TGCAGTGCTAGAGATCCGGGACAGTACTCCTACGAGCAGTACTTC. This translates into CSARDPGQYSYEQYF.

This clonotype was seen many times. This chain links TRBV7-2 with TRBJ2-7, with a tentative D call TRBD2 (5 bases). V was pared by 0 bases and J by 2 bases, with 8 bases between. Germline assignment: CDR1 SGHTA and CDR2 FQGNSA. CDR3 size: 14 residues. CDR3 coding DNA: TGTGCCAGCAGCTTAGCAGAGGGAACCTACGAGCAGTACTTC. Protein product: CASSLAEGTYEQYF.